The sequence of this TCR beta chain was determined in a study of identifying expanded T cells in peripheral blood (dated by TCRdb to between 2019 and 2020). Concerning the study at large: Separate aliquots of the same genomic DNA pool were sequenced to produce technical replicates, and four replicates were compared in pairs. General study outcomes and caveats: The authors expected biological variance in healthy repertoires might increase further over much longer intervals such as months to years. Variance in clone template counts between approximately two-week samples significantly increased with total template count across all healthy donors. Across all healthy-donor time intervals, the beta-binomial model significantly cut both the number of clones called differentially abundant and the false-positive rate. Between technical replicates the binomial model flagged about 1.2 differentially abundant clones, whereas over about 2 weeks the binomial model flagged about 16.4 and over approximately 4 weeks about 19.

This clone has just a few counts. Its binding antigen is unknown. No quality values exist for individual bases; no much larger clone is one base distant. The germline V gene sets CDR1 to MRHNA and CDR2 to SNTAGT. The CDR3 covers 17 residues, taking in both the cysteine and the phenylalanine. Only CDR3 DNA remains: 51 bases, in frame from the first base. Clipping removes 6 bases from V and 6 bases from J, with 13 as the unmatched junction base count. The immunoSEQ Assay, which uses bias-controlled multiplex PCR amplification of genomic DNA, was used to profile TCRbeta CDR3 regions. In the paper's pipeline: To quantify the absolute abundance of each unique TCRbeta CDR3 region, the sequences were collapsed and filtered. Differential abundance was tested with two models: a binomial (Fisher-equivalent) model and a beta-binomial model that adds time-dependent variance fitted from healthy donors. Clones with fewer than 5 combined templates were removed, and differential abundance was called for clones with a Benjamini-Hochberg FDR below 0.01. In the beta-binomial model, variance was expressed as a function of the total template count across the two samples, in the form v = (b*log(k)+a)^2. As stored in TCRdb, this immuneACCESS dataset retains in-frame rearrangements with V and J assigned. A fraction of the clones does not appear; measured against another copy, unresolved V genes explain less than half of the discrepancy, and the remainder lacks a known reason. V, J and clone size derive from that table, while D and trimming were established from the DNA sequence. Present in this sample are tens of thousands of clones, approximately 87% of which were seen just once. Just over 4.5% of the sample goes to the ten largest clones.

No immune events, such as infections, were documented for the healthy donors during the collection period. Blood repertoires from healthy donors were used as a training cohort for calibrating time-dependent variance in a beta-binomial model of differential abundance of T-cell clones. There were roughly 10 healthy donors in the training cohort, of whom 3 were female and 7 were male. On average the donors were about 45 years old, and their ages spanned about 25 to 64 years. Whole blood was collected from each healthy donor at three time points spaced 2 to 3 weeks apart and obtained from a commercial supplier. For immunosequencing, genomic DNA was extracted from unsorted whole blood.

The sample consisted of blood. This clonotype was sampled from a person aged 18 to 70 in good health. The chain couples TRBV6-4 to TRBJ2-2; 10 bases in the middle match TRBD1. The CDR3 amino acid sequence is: CASSRETGTGDPGELFF. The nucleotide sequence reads TGTGCCAGCAGCAGAGAGACCGGGACAGGGGATCCCGGGGAGCTGTTTTTT.